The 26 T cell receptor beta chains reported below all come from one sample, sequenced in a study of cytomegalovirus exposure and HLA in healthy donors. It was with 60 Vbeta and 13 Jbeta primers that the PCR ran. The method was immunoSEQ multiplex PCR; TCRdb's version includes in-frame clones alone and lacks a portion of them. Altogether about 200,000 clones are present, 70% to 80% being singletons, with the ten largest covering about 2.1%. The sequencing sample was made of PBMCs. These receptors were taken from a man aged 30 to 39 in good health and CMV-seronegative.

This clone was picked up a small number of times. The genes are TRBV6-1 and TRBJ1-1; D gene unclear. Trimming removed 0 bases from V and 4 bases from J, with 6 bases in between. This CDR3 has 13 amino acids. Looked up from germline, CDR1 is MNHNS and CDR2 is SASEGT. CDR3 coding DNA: TGTGCCAGCAGTGAAGCGCGCGGCACTGAAGCTTTCTTT. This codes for CASSEARGTEAFF.

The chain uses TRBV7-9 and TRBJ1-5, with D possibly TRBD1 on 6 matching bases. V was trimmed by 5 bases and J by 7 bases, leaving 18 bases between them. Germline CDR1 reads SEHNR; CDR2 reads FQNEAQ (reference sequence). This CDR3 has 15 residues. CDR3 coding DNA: TGTGCCAGCAGCGCCCAACAGGGATATCCCCAGCCCCAGCATTTT. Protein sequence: CASSAQQGYPQPQHF.

CDR3 loop: CASSSRTEQFF. CDR3 bases: TGTGCCAGCAGCTCCCGAACAGAGCAGTTCTTC. The rearrangement links TRBV7-8 to TRBJ2-1; D is unresolved. V lost 4 bases, J lost 10 bases, and 8 bases lay in between. The germline gives CDR1 SGHVS, CDR2 FQNEAQ. The CDR3 runs to 11 residues.

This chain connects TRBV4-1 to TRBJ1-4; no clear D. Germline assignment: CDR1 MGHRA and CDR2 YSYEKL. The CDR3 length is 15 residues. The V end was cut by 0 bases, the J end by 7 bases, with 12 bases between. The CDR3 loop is CASSQDLGRGEKLFF. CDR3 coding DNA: TGCGCCAGCAGCCAAGATCTAGGGCGGGGTGAAAAACTGTTTTTT.

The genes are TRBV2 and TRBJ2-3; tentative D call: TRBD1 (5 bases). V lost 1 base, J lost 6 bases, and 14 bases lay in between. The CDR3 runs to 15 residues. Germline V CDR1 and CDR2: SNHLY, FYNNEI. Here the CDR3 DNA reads TGTGCCAGCAGTGAAGATTCCCGTGCAGGGGATACGCAGTATTTT. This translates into CASSEDSRAGDTQYF.

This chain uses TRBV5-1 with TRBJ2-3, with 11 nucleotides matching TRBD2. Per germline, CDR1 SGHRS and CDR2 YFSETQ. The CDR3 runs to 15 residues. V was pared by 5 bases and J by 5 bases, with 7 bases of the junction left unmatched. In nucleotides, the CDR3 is TGCGCCAGCAGGGATAGCGGGAGGGCGGGAGATACGCAGTATTTT. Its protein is CASRDSGRAGDTQYF.

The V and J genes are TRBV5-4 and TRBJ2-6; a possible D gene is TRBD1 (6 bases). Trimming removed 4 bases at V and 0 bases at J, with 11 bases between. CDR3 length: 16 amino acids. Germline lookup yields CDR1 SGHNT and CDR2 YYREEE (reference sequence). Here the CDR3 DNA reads TGTGCCAGCAGCACCGGACAGCGCTCTGGGGCCAACGTCCTGACTTTC. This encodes CASSTGQRSGANVLTF.

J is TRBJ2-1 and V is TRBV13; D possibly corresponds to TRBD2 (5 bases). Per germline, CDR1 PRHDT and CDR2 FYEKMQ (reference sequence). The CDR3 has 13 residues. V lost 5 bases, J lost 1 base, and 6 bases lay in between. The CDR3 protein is CASSRTSYNEQFF. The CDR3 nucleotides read TGTGCCAGCAGCCGGACTTCCTACAATGAGCAGTTCTTC.

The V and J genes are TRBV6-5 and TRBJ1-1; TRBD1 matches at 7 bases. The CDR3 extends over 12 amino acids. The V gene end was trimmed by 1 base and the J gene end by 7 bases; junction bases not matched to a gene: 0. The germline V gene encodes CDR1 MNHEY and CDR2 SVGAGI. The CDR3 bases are TGTGCCAGCAGTTACTGGACAGGTGAAGCTTTCTTT. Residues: CASSYWTGEAFF.

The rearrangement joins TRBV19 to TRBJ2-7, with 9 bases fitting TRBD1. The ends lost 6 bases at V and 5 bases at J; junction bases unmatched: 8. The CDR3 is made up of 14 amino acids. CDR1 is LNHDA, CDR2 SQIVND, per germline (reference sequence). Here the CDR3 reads CASRDPGQGNEQYF. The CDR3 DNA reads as TGTGCCAGTAGGGACCCGGGACAGGGTAACGAGCAGTACTTC.

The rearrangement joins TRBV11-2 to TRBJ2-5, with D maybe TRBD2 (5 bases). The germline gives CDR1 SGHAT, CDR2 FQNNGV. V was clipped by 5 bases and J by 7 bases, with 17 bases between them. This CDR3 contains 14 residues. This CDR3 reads CASSQGGLGGTQYF. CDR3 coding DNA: TGTGCCAGCAGCCAAGGCGGGCTAGGCGGGACCCAGTACTTC.

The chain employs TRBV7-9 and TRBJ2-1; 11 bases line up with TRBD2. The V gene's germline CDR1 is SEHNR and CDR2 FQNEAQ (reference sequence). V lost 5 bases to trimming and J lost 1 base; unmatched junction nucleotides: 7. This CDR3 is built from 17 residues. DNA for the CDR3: TGTGCCAGCAGCGACGGACTAGCGGGTCGTTCCTACAATGAGCAGTTCTTC. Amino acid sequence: CASSDGLAGRSYNEQFF.

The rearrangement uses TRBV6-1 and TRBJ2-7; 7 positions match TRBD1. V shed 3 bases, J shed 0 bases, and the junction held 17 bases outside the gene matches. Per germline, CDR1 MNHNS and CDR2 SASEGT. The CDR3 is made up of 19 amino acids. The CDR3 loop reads CASSDRRGLSTSRSYEQYF. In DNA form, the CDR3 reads TGTGCCAGCAGTGATCGCAGGGGGTTATCCACCTCCCGCTCCTACGAGCAGTACTTC.

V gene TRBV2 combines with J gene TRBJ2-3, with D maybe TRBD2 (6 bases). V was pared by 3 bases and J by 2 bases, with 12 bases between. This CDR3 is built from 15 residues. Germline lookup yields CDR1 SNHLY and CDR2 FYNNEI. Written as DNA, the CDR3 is TGTGCCAGCAGTGACGAGCGGGCAGACACAGATACGCAGTATTTT. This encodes CASSDERADTDTQYF.

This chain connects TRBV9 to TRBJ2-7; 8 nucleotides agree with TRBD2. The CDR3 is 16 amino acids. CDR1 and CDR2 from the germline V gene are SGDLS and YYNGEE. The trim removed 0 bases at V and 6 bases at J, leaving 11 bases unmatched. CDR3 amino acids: CASSVAARTSTAEQYF. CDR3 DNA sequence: TGTGCCAGCAGCGTAGCCGCCCGGACTAGCACCGCCGAGCAGTACTTC.

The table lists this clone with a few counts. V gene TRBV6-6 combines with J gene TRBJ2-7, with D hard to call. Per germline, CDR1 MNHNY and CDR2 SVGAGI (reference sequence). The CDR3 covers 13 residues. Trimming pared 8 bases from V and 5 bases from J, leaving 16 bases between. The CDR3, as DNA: TGTGCCAGCCACGAGACATTATCCGACGAGCAGTACTTC. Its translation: CASHETLSDEQYF.

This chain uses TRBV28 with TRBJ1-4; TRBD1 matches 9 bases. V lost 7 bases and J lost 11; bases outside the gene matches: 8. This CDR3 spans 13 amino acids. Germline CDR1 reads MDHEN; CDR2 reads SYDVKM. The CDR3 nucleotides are TGTGCCAGCAAGGGACAGGGTTGGTGGAAACTGTTTTTT. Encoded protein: CASKGQGWWKLFF.

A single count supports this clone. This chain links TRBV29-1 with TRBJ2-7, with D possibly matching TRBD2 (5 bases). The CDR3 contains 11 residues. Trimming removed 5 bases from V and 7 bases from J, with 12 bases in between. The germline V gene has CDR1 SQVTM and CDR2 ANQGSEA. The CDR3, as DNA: TGCAGCGTTCCTCTCGGAGGAGAGCAGTACTTC. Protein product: CSVPLGGEQYF.

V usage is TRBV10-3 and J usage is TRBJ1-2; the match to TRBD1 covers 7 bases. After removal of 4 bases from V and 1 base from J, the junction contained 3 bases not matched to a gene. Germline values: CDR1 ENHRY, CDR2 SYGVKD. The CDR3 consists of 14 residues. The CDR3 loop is CAISGTGGNYGYTF. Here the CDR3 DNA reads TGTGCCATCAGTGGGACAGGAGGTAACTATGGCTACACCTTC.

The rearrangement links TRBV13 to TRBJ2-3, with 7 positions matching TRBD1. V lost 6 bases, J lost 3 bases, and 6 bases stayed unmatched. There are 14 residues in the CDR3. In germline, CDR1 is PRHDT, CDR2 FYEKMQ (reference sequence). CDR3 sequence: CASRKGGGTDTQYF. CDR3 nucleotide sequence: TGTGCCAGCAGGAAAGGGGGCGGAACAGATACGCAGTATTTT.

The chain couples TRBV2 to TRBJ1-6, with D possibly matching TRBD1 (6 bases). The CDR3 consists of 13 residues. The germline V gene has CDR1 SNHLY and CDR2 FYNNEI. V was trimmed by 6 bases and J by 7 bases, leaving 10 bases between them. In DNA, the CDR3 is TGTGCCAGCAGGGGAGGGGGAAATTCACCCCTCCACTTT. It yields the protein CASRGGGNSPLHF.

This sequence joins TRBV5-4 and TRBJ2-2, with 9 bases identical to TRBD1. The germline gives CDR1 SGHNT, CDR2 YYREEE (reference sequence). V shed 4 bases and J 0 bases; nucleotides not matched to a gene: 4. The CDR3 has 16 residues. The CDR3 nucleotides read TGTGCCAGCAGCCCTGGACAGGGGTCGAACACCGGGGAGCTGTTTTTT. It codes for CASSPGQGSNTGELFF.

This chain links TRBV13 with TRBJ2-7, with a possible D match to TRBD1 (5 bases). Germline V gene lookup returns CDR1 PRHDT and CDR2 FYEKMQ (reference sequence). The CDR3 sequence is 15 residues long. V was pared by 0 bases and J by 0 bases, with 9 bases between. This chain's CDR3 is CASSLGGRTSYEQYF. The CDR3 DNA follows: TGTGCCAGCAGCTTAGGGGGGCGAACCTCCTACGAGCAGTACTTC.

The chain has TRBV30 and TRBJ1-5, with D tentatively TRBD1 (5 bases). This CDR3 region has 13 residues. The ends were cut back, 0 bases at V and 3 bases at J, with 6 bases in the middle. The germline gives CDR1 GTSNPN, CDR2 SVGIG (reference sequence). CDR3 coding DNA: TGTGCCTGGAGTGTACAGGACAATCAGCCCCAGCATTTT. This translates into CAWSVQDNQPQHF. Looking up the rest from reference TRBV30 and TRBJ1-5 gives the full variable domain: SQTIHQWPATLVQPVGSPLSLECTVEGTSNPNLYWYRQAAGRGLQLLFYSVGIGQISSEVPQNLSASRPQDRQFILSSKKLLLSDSGFYLCAWSVQDNQPQHFGDGTRLSIL.

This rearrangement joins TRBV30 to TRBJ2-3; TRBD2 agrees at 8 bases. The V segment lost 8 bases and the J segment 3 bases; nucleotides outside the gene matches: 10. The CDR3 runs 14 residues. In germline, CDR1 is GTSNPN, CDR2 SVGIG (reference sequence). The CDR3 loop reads CALFVSGSTDTQYF. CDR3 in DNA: TGTGCCCTCTTCGTCAGCGGGAGTACAGATACGCAGTATTTT.

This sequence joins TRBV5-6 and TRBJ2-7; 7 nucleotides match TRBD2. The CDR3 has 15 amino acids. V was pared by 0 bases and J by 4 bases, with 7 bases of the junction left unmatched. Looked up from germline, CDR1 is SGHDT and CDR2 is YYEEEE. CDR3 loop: CASSLVVAGLYEQYF. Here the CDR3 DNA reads TGTGCCAGCAGCTTGGTAGTAGCGGGTCTTTACGAGCAGTACTTC.